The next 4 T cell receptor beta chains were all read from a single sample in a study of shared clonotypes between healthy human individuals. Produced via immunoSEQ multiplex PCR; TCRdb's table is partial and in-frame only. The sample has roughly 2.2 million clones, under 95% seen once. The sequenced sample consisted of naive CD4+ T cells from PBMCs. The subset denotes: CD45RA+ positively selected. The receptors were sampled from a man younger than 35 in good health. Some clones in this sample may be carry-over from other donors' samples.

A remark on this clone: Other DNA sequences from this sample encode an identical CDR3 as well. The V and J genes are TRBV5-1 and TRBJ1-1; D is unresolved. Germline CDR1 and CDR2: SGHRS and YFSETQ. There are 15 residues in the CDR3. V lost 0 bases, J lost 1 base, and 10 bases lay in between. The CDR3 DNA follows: TGCGCCAGCAGCTTGGGAGGGTTTGGGAACACTGAAGCTTTCTTT. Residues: CASSLGGFGNTEAFF.

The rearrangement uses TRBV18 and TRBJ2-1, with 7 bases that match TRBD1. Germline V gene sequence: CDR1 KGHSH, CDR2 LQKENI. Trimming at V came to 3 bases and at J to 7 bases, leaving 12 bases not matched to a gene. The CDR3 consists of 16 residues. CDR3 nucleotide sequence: TGTGCCAGCTCACCTTTTCGGGACAGATTATTAAATGAGCAGTTCTTC. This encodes CASSPFRDRLLNEQFF.

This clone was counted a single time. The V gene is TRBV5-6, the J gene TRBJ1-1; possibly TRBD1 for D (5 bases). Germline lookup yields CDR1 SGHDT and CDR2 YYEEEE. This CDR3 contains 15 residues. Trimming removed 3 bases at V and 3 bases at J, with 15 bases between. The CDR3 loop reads CASSSLGGVDTEAFF. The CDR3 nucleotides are TGTGCCAGCAGCTCCCTCGGGGGGGTGGACACTGAAGCTTTCTTT.

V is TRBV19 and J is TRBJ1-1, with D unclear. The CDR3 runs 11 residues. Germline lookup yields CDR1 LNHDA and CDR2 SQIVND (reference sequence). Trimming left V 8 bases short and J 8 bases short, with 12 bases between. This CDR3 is CASARESEAFF. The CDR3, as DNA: TGTGCCAGTGCAAGGGAGTCAGAAGCTTTCTTT.